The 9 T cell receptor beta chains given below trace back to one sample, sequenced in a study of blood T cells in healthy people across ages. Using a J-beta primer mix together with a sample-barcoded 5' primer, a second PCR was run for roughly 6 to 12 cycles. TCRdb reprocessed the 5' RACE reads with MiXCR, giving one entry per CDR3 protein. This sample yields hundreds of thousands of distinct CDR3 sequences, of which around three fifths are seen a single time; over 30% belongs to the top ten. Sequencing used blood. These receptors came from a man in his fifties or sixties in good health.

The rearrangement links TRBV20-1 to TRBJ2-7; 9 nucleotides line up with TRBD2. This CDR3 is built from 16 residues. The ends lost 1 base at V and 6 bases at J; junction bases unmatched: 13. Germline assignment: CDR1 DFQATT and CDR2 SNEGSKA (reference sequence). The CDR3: CSARGLAGPRASEQYF. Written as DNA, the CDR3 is TGCAGTGCTAGAGGCCTAGCGGGACCCCGTGCGAGCGAGCAGTACTTC.

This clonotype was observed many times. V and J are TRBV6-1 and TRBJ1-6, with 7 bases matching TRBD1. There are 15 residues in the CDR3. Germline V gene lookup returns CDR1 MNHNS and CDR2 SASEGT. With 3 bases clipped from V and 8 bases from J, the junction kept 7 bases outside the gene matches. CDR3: CASSEGTAYYSPLHF. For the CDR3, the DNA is TGTGCCAGCAGTGAGGGGACAGCATACTATTCACCCCTCCACTTT.

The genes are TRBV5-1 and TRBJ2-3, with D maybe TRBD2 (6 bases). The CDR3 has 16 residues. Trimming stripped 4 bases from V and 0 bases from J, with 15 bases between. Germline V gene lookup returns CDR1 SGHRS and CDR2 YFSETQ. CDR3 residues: CASSPVLGGSTDTQYF. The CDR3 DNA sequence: TGCGCCAGCAGCCCTGTCCTCGGGGGTAGCACAGATACGCAGTATTTT.

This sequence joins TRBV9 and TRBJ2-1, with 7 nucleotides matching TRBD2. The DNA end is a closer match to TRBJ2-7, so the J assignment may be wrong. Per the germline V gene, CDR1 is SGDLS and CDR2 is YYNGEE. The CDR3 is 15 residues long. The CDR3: CASSGTSVSYNEQYF. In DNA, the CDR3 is TGTGCCAGCAGCGGGACTAGTGTCTCCTACAATGAGCAGTACTTC.

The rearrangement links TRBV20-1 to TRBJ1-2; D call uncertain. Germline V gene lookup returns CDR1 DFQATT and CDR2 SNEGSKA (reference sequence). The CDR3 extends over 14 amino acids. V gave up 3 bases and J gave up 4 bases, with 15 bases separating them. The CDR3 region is CSASAARGGYGYTF. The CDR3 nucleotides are TGCAGTGCTAGTGCAGCCCGGGGAGGCTATGGCTACACCTTC.

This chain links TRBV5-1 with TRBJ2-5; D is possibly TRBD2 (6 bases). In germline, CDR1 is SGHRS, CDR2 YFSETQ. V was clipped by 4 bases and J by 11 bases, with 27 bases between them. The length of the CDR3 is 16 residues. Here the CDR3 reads CASSRAPGTYYNEQYF. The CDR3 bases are TGCGCCAGCAGCCGCGCCCCCGGGACTTACTACAATGAGCAGTACTTC.

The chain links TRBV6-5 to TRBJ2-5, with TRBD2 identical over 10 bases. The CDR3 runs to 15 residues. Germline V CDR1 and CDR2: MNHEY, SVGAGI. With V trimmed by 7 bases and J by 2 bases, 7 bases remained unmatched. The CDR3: CASTLSGGGQETQYF. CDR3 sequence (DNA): TGTGCCAGCACCCTGAGCGGGGGGGGACAAGAGACCCAGTACTTC.

The CDR3 spells CASSLDRQAHEQYF. The CDR3 nucleotides read TGTGCCAGCAGCTTAGATCGACAGGCCCACGAGCAGTACTTC. V and J are TRBV11-2 and TRBJ2-4; tentatively, D is TRBD1 (6 bases). The J call is doubtful: the DNA matches TRBJ2-7 better. The germline gives CDR1 SGHAT, CDR2 FQNNGV. This CDR3 region has 14 residues.

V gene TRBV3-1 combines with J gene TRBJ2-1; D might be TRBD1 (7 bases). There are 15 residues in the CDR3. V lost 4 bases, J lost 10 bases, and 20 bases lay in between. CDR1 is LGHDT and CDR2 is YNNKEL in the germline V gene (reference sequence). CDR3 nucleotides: TGTGCCAGCAGCCGGCAGGGGGGTTCAATCGGGGAGCAGTTCTTC. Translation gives CASSRQGGSIGEQFF.